The 5 T cell receptor beta chains below all came from one sample that was sequenced in a study of PD-L1 blockade in urothelial cancer. Here immunoSEQ multiplex PCR was the method, and the copy in TCRdb shows in-frame clones only, minus some. This sample has approximately 83,000 clones, with around four fifths found just once. The time point denotes: peripheral blood 6 weeks after treatment start. Here the sequenced sample was PBMCs, taken around atezolizumab (anti-PD-L1) treatment. The receptors come from a man aged 65 to 79 with urothelial cancer.

This chain joins TRBV5-1 and TRBJ1-2; no clear D gene. From germline, CDR1 is SGHRS and CDR2 YFSETQ. V was trimmed by 2 bases and J by 6 bases, leaving 14 bases between them. The CDR3 totals 14 residues. The CDR3 DNA sequence: TGCGCCAGCAGCTTCCTCCAGACACCAGATGGCTACACCTTC. Protein product: CASSFLQTPDGYTF.

The V call is TRBV7-9, the J call TRBJ2-3; D ambiguous. Trimming shortened V by 4 bases and J by 5 bases, and 4 bases separated the two germline ends. This CDR3 spans 11 amino acids. The V gene's germline CDR1 is SEHNR and CDR2 FQNEAQ (reference sequence). CDR3 region: CASSSQDTQYF. The CDR3 coding sequence is TGTGCCAGCAGCTCCCAAGATACGCAGTATTTT.

J is TRBJ1-3 and V is TRBV19; 10 bases are shared with TRBD1. This CDR3 comprises 15 residues. V lost 6 bases and J lost 3; bases outside the gene matches: 5. Germline V gives CDR1 LNHDA, CDR2 SQIVND (reference sequence). The CDR3 region is CASRETGGFGNTIYF. Written as DNA, the CDR3 is TGTGCCAGTAGAGAGACAGGGGGCTTTGGAAACACCATATATTTT.

This sequence joins TRBV5-6 and TRBJ1-3; TRBD1 aligns across 9 bases. CDR1 and CDR2 from the germline V gene are SGHDT and YYEEEE. V lost 1 base, J lost 0 bases, and 5 bases stayed unmatched. The CDR3 length is 17 residues. CDR3 region: CASSLSQGAYSGNTIYF. The DNA for the CDR3 is TGTGCCAGCAGCTTGTCACAGGGGGCTTACTCTGGAAACACCATATATTTT.

The chain is built from TRBV25-1 and TRBJ2-5, with D perhaps TRBD2 (7 bases). CDR3 length: 14 amino acids. Germline V lookup: CDR1 MGHDK, CDR2 SYGVNS. The V end lost 5 bases, the J end lost 4 bases, and 14 bases lay between the germline ends. CDR3 sequence (DNA): TGTGCCAGCAGTTGGGGGGGCGAGGGAGAGACCCAGTACTTC. Its translation: CASSWGGEGETQYF.